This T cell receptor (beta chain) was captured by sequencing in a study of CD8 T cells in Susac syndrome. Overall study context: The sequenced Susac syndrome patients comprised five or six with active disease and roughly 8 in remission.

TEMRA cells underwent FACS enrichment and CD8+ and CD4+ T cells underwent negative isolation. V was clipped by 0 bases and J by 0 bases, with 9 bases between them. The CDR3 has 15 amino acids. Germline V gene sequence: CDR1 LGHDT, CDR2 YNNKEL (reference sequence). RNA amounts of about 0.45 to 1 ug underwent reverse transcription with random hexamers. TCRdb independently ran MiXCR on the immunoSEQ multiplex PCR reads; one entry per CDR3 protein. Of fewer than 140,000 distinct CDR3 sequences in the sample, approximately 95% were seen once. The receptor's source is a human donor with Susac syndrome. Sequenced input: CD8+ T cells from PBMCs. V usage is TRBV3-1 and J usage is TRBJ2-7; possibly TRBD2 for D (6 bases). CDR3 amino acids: CASSQEGLISYEQYF. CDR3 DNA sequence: TGTGCCAGCAGCCAAGAGGGACTTATCTCCTACGAGCAGTACTTC.